Described below is a single T cell receptor beta chain sequence and its context. At one end, the junction sequence differs from germline, possibly due to a read error. Repertoires were generated with immunoSEQ multiplex PCR, while TCRdb's copy carries only in-frame clones and drops some. The sample totals 40 clones. This record comes from a study of tumor T cells in aggressive B-cell lymphoma. The source material was tumor tissue. The sequence was collected from an adult with diffuse large B cell lymphoma.

Here the CDR3 DNA reads TGTGTCATCAGTGACCACACGGGGGGTGGCAATCAGCCCCAGCATTTT. It specifies CVISDHTGGGNQPQHF. V usage is TRBV10-3 and J usage is TRBJ1-5; a weak D match, TRBD1 (5 bases). Germline V lookup: CDR1 ENHRY, CDR2 SYGVKD. The CDR3 is 16 residues long.